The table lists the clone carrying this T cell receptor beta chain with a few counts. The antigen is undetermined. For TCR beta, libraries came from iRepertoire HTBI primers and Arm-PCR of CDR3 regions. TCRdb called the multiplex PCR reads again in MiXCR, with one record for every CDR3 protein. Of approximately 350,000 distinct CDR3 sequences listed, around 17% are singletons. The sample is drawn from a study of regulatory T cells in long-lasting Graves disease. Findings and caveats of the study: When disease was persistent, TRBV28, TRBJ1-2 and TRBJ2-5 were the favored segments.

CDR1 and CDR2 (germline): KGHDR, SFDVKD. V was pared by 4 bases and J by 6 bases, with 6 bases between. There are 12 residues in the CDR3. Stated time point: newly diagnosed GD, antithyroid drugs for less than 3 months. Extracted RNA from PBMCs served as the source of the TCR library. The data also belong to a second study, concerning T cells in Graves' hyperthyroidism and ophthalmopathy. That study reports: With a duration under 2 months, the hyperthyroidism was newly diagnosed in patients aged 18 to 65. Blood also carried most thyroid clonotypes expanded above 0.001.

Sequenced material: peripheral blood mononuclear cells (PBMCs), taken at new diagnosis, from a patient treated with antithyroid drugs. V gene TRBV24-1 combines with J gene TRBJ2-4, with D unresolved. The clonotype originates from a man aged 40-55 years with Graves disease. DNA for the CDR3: TGTGCCACCAGTGAAAAGGGAAACATTCAGTACTTC. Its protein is CATSEKGNIQYF.